This TCR beta chain was sequenced for a study of Ad26.COV2.S vaccination and SARS-CoV-2 variants. Whole-study context: Once or twice, 56 days apart, Ad26.COV2.S was delivered intramuscularly. Whole-study findings and limits: Analyses of TCR breadth and depth may have underestimated total T cell responses.

Germline V gene sequence: CDR1 SEHNR, CDR2 FQNEAQ (reference sequence). V dropped 5 bases and J dropped 4 bases, with 14 bases sitting between them. The length of the CDR3 is 14 residues. About this clone: The antigen remains undetermined.

Sample treatment: around 19 received Ad26.COV2.S at low or high dose, single or two shots; about 5 received placebo; per-sample allocation not given. The study sampled participants on day 63 after the first vaccine or placebo injection. Boston hosted the donor, who was an adult aged 18-55 years. Repertoires were generated with immunoSEQ multiplex PCR, while TCRdb's copy carries only in-frame clones and drops some. The table has roughly 380,000 clones, roughly 81% seen once. The chain recombines TRBV7-9 with TRBJ1-2, with D unclear. The clonotype was recovered from a person between 18 and 60 years old who received the Ad26.COV2.S COVID-19 vaccine or a placebo. Specimen: peripheral blood, collected in a trial of Ad26.COV2.S vaccine versus placebo. CDR3 coding DNA: TGTGCCAGCAGCCCCCTTATCGTTCCCTATGGCTACACCTTC. Protein product: CASSPLIVPYGYTF.